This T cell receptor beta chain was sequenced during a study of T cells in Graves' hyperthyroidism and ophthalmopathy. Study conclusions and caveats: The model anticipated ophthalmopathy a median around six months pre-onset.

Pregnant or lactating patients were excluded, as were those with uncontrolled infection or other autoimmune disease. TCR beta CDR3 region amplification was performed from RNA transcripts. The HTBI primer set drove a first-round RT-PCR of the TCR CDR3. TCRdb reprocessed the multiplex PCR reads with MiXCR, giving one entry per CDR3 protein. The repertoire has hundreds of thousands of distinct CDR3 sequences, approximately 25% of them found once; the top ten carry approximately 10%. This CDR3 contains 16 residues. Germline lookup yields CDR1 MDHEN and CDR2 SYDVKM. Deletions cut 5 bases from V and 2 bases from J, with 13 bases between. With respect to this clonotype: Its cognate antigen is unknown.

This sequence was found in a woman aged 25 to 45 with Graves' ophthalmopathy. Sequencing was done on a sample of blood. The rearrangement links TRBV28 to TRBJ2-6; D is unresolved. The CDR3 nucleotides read TGTGCCAGCAGTCCCCTCTTTGAGGCTGGGGCCAACGTCCTGACTTTC. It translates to CASSPLFEAGANVLTF.